The clone carrying this TCR beta chain was observed a handful of times. This record comes from a study of blood T cell repertoires in COVID-19. For the study at large: The United States, Italy and Spain supplied acute and convalescent COVID-19 samples.

Under the authors' procedure: Nucleated cell counts were estimated from reference gene primer amplification. Repertoires were generated with immunoSEQ multiplex PCR, while TCRdb's copy carries only in-frame clones and drops some. V, J and clone size were drawn from that table, and D and trimming were deduced from the DNA. The sample has 85,000 to 130,000 clones, roughly four fifths seen once. This clonotype was obtained from a man in his sixties with acute or convalescent COVID-19. Material: peripheral blood.

CDR3 nucleotide sequence: TGTGCCAGCAGCCAAGGTCGCTCTGGAAACACCATATATTTT. Encoded protein: CASSQGRSGNTIYF. V and J are TRBV3-1 (or the pseudogene TRBV3-2) and TRBJ1-3; D not resolved. The CDR3 consists of 14 residues. Trimming took 1 base from V and 0 from J, leaving 4 bases between them. The germline V gene encodes CDR1 LGHDT and CDR2 YNNKEL (reference sequence).